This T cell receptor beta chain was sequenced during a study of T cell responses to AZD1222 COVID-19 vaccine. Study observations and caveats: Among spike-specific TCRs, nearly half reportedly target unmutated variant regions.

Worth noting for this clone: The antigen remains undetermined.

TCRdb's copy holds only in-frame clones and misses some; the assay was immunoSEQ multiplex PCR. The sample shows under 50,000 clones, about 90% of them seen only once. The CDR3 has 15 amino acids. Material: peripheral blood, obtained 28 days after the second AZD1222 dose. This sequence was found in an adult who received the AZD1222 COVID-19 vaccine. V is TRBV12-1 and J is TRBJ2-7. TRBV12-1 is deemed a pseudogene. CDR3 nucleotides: TGTGCCAGCAGCTTTGCCGCCCCAACTGGGGGCGAGCAGTACTTC. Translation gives CASSFAAPTGGEQYF.